The present T cell receptor (beta chain) was sequenced within a study of blood T cells in healthy people across ages. Concerning this clonotype itself: What it binds is not known.

Broader study findings: Samples with more naive T cells showed higher observed beta diversity. More naive CD4+ cells and higher diversity marked long-lived donors relative to aged donors.

Together with a sample-barcoded 5' primer, a J-beta primer mix was included in a second PCR lasting about 7 to 11 cycles. Using its own MiXCR run on the 5' RACE reads, TCRdb lists one record per CDR3 protein. The sample holds roughly 1.7 million distinct CDR3 sequences, about 31% seen once. Sample donors were healthy Caucasian individuals that came from Russia, aged roughly 6 to 100. Per sample, at least 6 micrograms of total RNA were extracted. What was sequenced was blood. This clonotype originated in a woman aged 25 to 45 in good health.

This CDR3 reads CAISEWGDANTEAFF. The CDR3 DNA reads TGTGCCATCAGTGAGTGGGGGGACGCGAACACTGAAGCTTTCTTT. This chain links TRBV10-3 with TRBJ1-1; D possibly corresponds to TRBD1 (5 bases). The CDR3 sequence is 15 residues long. The germline gives CDR1 ENHRY, CDR2 SYGVKD. V dropped 1 base and J dropped 1 base, with 10 bases sitting between them.